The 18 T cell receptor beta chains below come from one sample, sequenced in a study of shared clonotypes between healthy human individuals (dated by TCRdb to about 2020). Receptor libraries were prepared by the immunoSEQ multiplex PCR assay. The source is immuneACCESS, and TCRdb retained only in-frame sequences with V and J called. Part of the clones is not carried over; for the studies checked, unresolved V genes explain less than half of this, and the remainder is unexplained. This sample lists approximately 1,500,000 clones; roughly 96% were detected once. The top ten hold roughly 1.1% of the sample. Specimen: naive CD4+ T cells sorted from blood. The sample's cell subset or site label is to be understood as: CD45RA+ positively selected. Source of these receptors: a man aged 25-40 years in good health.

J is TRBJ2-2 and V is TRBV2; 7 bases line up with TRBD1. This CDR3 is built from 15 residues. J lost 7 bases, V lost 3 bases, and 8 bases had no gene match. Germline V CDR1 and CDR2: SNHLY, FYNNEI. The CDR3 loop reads CASSEGQTYIGELFF. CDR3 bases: TGTGCCAGCAGTGAGGGACAGACCTACATCGGGGAGCTGTTTTTT.

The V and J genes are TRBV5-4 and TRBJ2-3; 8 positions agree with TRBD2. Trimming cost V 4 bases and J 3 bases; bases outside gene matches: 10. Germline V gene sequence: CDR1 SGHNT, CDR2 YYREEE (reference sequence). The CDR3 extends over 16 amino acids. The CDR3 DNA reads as TGTGCCAGCAGCCGTGACGGGGCGGGAGGAACAGATACGCAGTATTTT. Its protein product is CASSRDGAGGTDTQYF.

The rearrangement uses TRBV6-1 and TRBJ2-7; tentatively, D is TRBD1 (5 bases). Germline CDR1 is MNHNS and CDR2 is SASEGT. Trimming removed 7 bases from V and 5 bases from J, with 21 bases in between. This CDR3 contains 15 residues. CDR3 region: CASIPGATLFNEQYF. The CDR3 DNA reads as TGTGCCAGCATTCCTGGGGCGACCCTCTTTAACGAGCAGTACTTC.

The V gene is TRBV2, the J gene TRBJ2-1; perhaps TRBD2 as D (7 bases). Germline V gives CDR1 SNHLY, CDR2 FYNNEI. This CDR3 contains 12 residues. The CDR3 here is CAGRGTPNEQFF. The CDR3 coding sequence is TGTGCTGGGAGGGGGACTCCCAATGAGCAGTTCTTC.

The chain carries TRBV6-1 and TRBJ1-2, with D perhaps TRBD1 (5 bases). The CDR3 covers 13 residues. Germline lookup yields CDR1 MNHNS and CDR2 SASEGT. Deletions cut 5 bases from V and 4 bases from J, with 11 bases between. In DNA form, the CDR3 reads TGTGCCAGCAGTAGACAGTCTTCCTATGGCTACACCTTC. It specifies CASSRQSSYGYTF.

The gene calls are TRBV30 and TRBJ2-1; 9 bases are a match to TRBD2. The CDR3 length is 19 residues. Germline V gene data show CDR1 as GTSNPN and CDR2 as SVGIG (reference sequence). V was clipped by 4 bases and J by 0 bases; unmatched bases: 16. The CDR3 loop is CAWKLGTVAGVLSYNEQFF. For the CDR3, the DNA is TGTGCCTGGAAATTAGGGACGGTAGCGGGAGTCCTCTCCTACAATGAGCAGTTCTTC.

As DNA, the CDR3 is TGTGCCAGCAGCATCATTAACAGGGGGAGGGATGGCTACACCTTC. Translation: CASSIINRGRDGYTF. The chain combines TRBV5-4 with TRBJ1-2, with 8 positions matching TRBD1. Germline lookup yields CDR1 SGHNT and CDR2 YYREEE (reference sequence). The length of the CDR3 is 15 residues. J gave up 6 bases and V 4 bases, and 11 bases lay outside the gene matches.

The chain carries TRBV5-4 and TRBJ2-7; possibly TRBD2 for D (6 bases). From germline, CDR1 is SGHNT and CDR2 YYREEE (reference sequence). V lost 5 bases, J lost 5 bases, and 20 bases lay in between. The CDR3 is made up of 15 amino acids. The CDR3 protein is CASSPPGLQLNEQYF. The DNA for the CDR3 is TGTGCCAGCAGTCCTCCGGGACTCCAACTCAACGAGCAGTACTTC.

CDR3 DNA: TGTGCCAGCAGTGAAGTCGGGATCTATGGCTACACCTTC. This gives the protein CASSEVGIYGYTF. The chain joins TRBV6-1 to TRBJ1-2, with D unclear. The germline CDR1 and CDR2 sequences are MNHNS and SASEGT. Trimming took 1 base from V and 4 from J, leaving 7 bases between them. This CDR3 region has 13 residues.

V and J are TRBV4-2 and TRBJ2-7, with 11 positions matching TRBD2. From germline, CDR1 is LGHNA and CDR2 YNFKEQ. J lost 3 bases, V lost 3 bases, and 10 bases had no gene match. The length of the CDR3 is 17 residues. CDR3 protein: CASSQAVLAGAGYEQYF. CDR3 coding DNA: TGTGCCAGCAGCCAGGCGGTACTAGCGGGAGCGGGCTACGAGCAGTACTTC.

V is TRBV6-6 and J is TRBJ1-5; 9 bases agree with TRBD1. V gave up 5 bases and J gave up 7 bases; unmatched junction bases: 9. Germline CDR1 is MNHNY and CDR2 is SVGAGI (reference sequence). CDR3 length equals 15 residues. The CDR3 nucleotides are TGTGCCAGCAGTCCCGGGGACAGGGCGTTGCAGCCCCAGCATTTT. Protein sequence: CASSPGDRALQPQHF.

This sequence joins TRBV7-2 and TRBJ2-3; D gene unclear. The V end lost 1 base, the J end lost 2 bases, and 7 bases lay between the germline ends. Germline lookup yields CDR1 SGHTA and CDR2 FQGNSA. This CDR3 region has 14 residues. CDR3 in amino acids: CASSLEGHTDTQYF. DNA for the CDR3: TGTGCCAGCAGCTTAGAGGGTCACACAGATACGCAGTATTTT.

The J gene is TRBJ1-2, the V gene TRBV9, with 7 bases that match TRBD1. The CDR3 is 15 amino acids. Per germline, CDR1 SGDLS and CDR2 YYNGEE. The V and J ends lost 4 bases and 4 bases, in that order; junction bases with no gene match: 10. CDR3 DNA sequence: TGTGCCAGCAGCCCCCAGGGGACAGAGGGCTATGGCTACACCTTC. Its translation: CASSPQGTEGYGYTF.

The CDR3 DNA is TGTGCCAGCAGCAAGTTAGCGGGAGGGCCTTTCTCCGGCACCGGGGAGCTGTTTTTT. Translated, it gives CASSKLAGGPFSGTGELFF. The chain has TRBV5-4 and TRBJ2-2, with 11 positions matching TRBD2. The CDR3 is made up of 19 amino acids. Germline CDR1 SGHNT, CDR2 YYREEE (reference sequence). V shed 4 bases and J 4 bases; nucleotides not matched to a gene: 15.

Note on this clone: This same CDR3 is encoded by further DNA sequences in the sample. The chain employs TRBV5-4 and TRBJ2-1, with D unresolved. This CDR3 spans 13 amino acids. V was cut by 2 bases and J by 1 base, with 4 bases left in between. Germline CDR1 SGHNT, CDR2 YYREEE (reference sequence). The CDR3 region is CASSLSSYNEQFF. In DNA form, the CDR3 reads TGTGCCAGCAGCTTAAGTTCCTACAATGAGCAGTTCTTC.

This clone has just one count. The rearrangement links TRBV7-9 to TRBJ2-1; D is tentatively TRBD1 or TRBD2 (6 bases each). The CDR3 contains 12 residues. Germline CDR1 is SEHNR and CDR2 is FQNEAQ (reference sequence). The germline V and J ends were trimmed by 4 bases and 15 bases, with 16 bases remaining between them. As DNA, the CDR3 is TGTGCCAGCAGCTACCCCGGGGGCTCGCCGTTCTTC. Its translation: CASSYPGGSPFF. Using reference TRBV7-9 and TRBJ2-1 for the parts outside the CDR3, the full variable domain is DTGVSQNPRHKITKRGQNVTFRCDPISEHNRLYWYRQTLGQGPEFLTYFQNEAQLEKSRLLSDRFSAERPKGSFSTLEIQRTEQGDSAMYLCASSYPGGSPFFGPGTRLTVL.

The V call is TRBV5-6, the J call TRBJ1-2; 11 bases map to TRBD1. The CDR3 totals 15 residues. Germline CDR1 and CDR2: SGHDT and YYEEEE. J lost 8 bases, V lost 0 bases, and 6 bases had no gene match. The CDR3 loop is CASSLAGTGGLGYTF. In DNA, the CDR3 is TGTGCCAGCAGCTTGGCCGGGACAGGGGGACTGGGCTACACCTTC.

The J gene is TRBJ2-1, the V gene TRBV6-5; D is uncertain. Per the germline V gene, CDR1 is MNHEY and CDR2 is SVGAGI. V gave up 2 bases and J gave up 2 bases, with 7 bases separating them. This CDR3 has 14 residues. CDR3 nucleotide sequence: TGTGCCAGCAGTTACCAGGTTCCCTACAATGAGCAGTTCTTC. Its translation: CASSYQVPYNEQFF.